This is a list of T cell receptor beta chains from one sample in a study of brain T cells in children with intractable seizures. Sequencing used immunoSEQ multiplex PCR; TCRdb keeps in-frame clones, though not all of them. Of a few hundred thousand clones listed, roughly 92% are singletons. The source material was peripheral blood, sampled less than 6 months after surgery. These TCRs come from a boy under two years old with tuberous sclerosis and intractable seizures. The CDR3 runs from the conserved cysteine through the conserved F or W. The D gene is left open where the match is weak.

>TRBD2|TRBJ2-7|TRBV9
CASSPWTSGDYEQYF
TGTGCCAGCAGCCCCTGGACTAGCGGGGATTACGAGCAGTACTTC
>NA|TRBJ2-2|TRBV9
CASSGENTGELFF
TGTGCCAGCAGCGGGGAGAACACCGGGGAGCTGTTTTTT
>NA|TRBJ1-6|TRBV6-5
CASSNRGNMNSPLHF
TGTGCCAGCAGTAACCGAGGCAACATGAATTCACCCCTCCACTTT
>NA|TRBJ2-7|TRBV2
CASSPGDFRAYEQYF
TGTGCCAGCAGTCCGGGGGATTTCCGGGCCTACGAGCAGTACTTC
>NA|TRBJ1-2|TRBV9
CASSAFQDSLNYGYTF
TGTGCCAGCAGCGCGTTCCAGGACAGCCTTAACTATGGCTACACCTTC
>TRBD1|TRBJ1-5|TRBV19
CASSMAPTRQGARQPQHF
TGTGCCAGTAGTATGGCCCCGACGCGACAGGGGGCGAGACAGCCCCAGCATTTT
>TRBD2|TRBJ2-7|TRBV3-1/TRBV3-2
CASSHFRTSGIEQYF
TGTGCCAGCAGCCACTTTAGGACTAGCGGCATCGAGCAGTACTTC
>NA|TRBJ2-7|TRBV5-6
CASGGQSYEQYF
TGTGCCAGTGGAGGGCAATCCTACGAGCAGTACTTC
>TRBD1|TRBJ2-2|TRBV5-6
CASSLAVTGSTGELFF
TGTGCCAGCAGCTTGGCTGTGACAGGGAGTACCGGGGAGCTGTTTTTT
>NA|TRBJ2-4|TRBV6-4
CASSAGVLAKNIQYF
TGTGCCAGCAGTGCAGGGGTCTTAGCCAAAAACATTCAGTACTTC
>TRBD2|TRBJ2-5|TRBV6-6
CASSKGLAGDQETQYF
TGTGCCAGCAGTAAAGGACTAGCGGGAGATCAAGAGACCCAGTACTTC
>NA|TRBJ2-6|TRBV7-8
CASSSGRFTSGANVLTF
TGTGCCAGCAGCTCCGGGCGGTTCACCTCTGGGGCCAACGTCCTGACTTTC
>NA|TRBJ1-3|TRBV24-1
CATIHWANTIYF
TGTGCCACCATCCACTGGGCAAACACCATATATTTT
>NA|TRBJ2-6|TRBV9
CASSRTGANVLTF
TGTGCCAGCAGTAGAACTGGGGCCAACGTCCTGACTTTC
>NA|TRBJ1-2|TRBV6-2/TRBV6-3
CASSYKQGTYGYTF
TGTGCCAGCAGTTACAAGCAGGGGACATATGGCTACACCTTC
>NA|TRBJ2-3|TRBV24-1
CATGHGGDTQYF
TGTGCCACCGGTCATGGCGGAGATACGCAGTATTTT
>TRBD1|TRBJ2-3|TRBV3-1/TRBV3-2
CASSQATTGGTDTQYF
TGTGCCAGCAGCCAAGCGACGACAGGGGGCACAGATACGCAGTATTTT
>NA|TRBJ2-3|TRBV28
CASSVRVTDTQYF
TGTGCCAGCAGTGTCCGGGTTACAGATACGCAGTATTTT
>NA|TRBJ2-2|TRBV6-6
CASSYERVGELFF
TGTGCCAGCAGTTATGAGCGTGTCGGGGAGCTGTTTTTT
>TRBD2|TRBJ2-1|TRBV24-1
CATSDRWTSGSHDEQFF
TGTGCCACCAGTGACCGCTGGACTAGCGGGAGTCACGATGAGCAGTTCTTC
>TRBD2|TRBJ2-7|TRBV30
CAWSRPGLAGVSYEQYF
TGTGCCTGGAGTAGGCCCGGACTAGCGGGAGTTTCCTACGAGCAGTACTTC
>TRBD1|TRBJ1-4|TRBV9
CASSERTGGGEKLFF
TGTGCCAGCAGCGAAAGGACAGGGGGCGGAGAAAAACTGTTTTTT
>NA|TRBJ2-5|TRBV7-7
CASSLAPREETQYF
TGTGCTAGCAGCTTAGCACCCAGGGAAGAGACCCAGTACTTC
>NA|TRBJ2-5|TRBV30
CAWSRDGLQETQYF
TGTGCCTGGAGTCGGGACGGTCTACAAGAGACCCAGTACTTC
>TRBD2|TRBJ2-2|TRBV27
CASSLLAGGIGELFF
TGTGCCAGCAGTTTACTCGCGGGAGGAATCGGGGAGCTGTTTTTT
>NA|TRBJ1-1|TRBV5-6
CASSLALARNTEAFF
TGTGCCAGCAGCTTGGCCCTTGCTAGGAACACTGAAGCTTTCTTT
>TRBD2|TRBJ2-2|TRBV11-3
CASSRTSGVNTGELFF
TGCGCCAGCAGCCGAACTAGCGGGGTAAACACCGGGGAGCTGTTTTTT
>TRBD1|TRBJ1-2|TRBV9
CASSGTGVNYGYTF
TGTGCCAGCAGCGGAACAGGGGTCAACTATGGCTACACCTTC
>NA|TRBJ1-1|TRBV6-1
CASSEALRAGETEAFF
TGTGCCAGCAGTGAAGCGCTTCGGGCAGGGGAAACTGAAGCTTTCTTT